This is a list of T cell receptor beta chains from one sample in a study of control samples from healthy donors and cancer patients. Some clones are missing from TCRdb's copy, which holds only in-frame ones; the method was immunoSEQ multiplex PCR. The table lists 80,000 to 100,000 clones, 80% to 90% of them singletons. Material for sequencing was blood. These receptors all stem from a man aged 30 to 45 in good health. CDR3s include the opening cysteine and the closing phenylalanine or tryptophan. Expanded clones are given a class, and other clones once, few, many or no size at all.

>.|TRBV5-5|TRBJ2-5
CASSPDRALKTQYF
>.|TRBV4-1|TRBJ1-1
CASSQEQGGDTEAFF
>.|TRBV4-1|TRBJ2-7
CASSQDLYEQYF
>.|TRBV21-1|TRBJ2-3
CAGMTGLAGGQYSTDTQYF
>once|TRBV10-1|TRBJ2-3
CASSGADTGGGSDTQYF
>.|TRBV9|TRBJ2-2
CASSRLGTSGRLTGELFF
>.|TRBV5-1|TRBJ2-3
CASLGPTDTQYF
>.|TRBV18|TRBJ1-5
CASSPARAYQPQHF
>.|TRBV29-1|TRBJ1-2
CSSWGTGYGYTF
>.|TRBV30|TRBJ2-2
CAWNLAGASTGELFF
>.|TRBV5-1|TRBJ2-7
CASSRGTSGRAYEQYF
>once|TRBV6-5|TRBJ1-1
CASSWTLKGAEAFF
>.|TRBV30|TRBJ1-1
CAWSLDDLGTEAFF
>.|TRBV30|TRBJ2-2
CAWSLASTGELFF
>.|TRBV5-6|TRBJ2-1
CASSLRLAGGGVDEQFF
>.|TRBV7-6|TRBJ2-6
CASSLAGLAGSFSGANVLTF
>once|TRBV2|TRBJ1-5
CASSEGRGISNQPQHF
>.|TRBV5-1|TRBJ2-1
CASSSRTSGRATSHNEQFF
>.|TRBV18|TRBJ2-1
CASSPDISGNEQFF
>.|TRBV2|TRBJ1-2
CASSEDYGYTF
>.|TRBV30|TRBJ2-2
CAWSVSRTGDPGELFF
>.|TRBV7-7|TRBJ2-3
CASSSGVSTDTQYF
>.|TRBV7-2|TRBJ1-5
CASSWGTVSGQPQHF
>.|TRBV28|TRBJ1-5
CASKRGTQPQHF
>.|TRBV28|TRBJ1-1
CASSATAPTEAFF